This T cell receptor (beta chain) was found in a study of T-cell memory formation after mild COVID-19. For the study at large: In these data, TCR clusters were largely donor specific.

Germline assignment: CDR1 MNHEY and CDR2 SVGAGI. Trimming took off 0 bases at V and 6 bases at J, with 8 bases between the two ends. This CDR3 region has 13 residues. Concerning this clonotype itself: Its antigen is not identified.

Study-level points and caveats: Still unconfirmed is whether the second-wave clones peaking on day 37 recognized SARS-CoV-2. The pre-infection memory compartment contained some responding clones, suggesting cross-reactive memory joined.

Constant-segment primers served in 5'RACE that generated TCR alpha and TCR beta cDNA libraries bearing sample barcodes and UMIs. TCRdb reprocessed the 5' RACE reads via MiXCR and lists one record per CDR3 protein. Of hundreds of thousands of distinct CDR3 sequences listed, roughly 13% are singletons. The sample consisted of PBMCs or a T cell subset sorted from them (not recorded which). This receptor was taken from a man in his late teens or twenties who had mild COVID-19 (a few samples of this study predate the infection). Cell type and time point are not known. This chain connects TRBV6-5 to TRBJ1-2; no clear D. The CDR3 loop reads CASSYSGGDGYTF. The DNA for the CDR3 is TGTGCCAGCAGTTACTCGGGCGGCGATGGCTACACCTTC.